The T cell receptor (beta chain) under discussion was sequenced for a study of T cell repertoires in ileal Crohn's disease. At the level of the study: Surgery for a complication: stricturing in roughly 60%, penetrating in approximately 39%.

There are 16 residues in the CDR3. The germline V gene has CDR1 LNHDA and CDR2 SQIVND (reference sequence). J lost 0 bases, V lost 1 base, and 6 bases had no gene match. TCRB immunosequencing input was 400 to 650 nanograms of biopsy DNA per sample. Generated by immunoSEQ multiplex PCR, the TCRdb table keeps only in-frame clones and is missing some. This table holds some 8,000 clones, more than 60% found once. The sequence derives from an adult with Crohn's disease. The chain joins TRBV19 to TRBJ2-7; 7 positions agree with TRBD1. The sample consisted of ileal tissue. CDR3 protein: CASSIGGTALSYEQYF. Here the CDR3 DNA reads TGTGCCAGTAGTATAGGAGGGACAGCCCTCTCCTACGAGCAGTACTTC.